The present T cell receptor beta chain was sequenced within a study of T cell responses to AZD1222 COVID-19 vaccine (dated by TCRdb to the early 2020s). For the study in its entirety: Because spike-specific TCR depth and breadth did not differ between the two schedules, AZD1222 recipients who got a second dose at roughly 4 weeks were pooled with those who got a second dose at roughly 12 weeks. A total of 230 to 250 trial participants underwent TCR sequencing, of whom 200 to 220 received two doses of AZD1222 and some 25 received two doses of the MenACWY control vaccine. Trial participants were enrolled into age subgroups of 18-55, 56-69 and 70-plus years, which contained about 160, 30 and 59 TCR-sequenced participants, respectively.

What the research found in general, with its limitations: Conclusions about previously exposed vaccinees were limited because only six AZD1222 recipients were SARS-CoV-2 seropositive at baseline. Vaccine-associated CD4 TCRs spanned the whole spike protein, with dominant responses in regions 160-218 and 743-854. In the small 56-69-year group, the increase in depth fell short of significance, most likely because of low power. Spike-specific TCR breadth and depth rose significantly after two AZD1222 doses compared with day 0 and with MenACWY recipients. Reportedly, almost half of the unique spike-specific TCRs recognized epitopes lying outside the regions that are mutated in the B.1.351 and B.1.1.7 variants. Because no day 14 peak-response samples were available, repertoires were characterized only after the peak T cell response. Participants were mostly white British and included more females than males, and it was suggested by the authors that clonal diversity may have been underestimated.

The CDR3 regions of human TCRbeta chains were analyzed by immunosequencing. On the authors' methods: Repertoire TCRs were matched against a reference library of SARS-CoV-2-specific TCRs generated with the MIRA antigen-specificity platform. Breadth was defined as the fraction of unique TCRs that were SARS-CoV-2-associated. Depth was defined as the fraction of total T cells that were SARS-CoV-2-associated. Using the MIRA data, every spike-specific TCR was mapped to the spike region that the TCR reacted to and assigned to either a CD4 or a CD8 class. Log10-transformed breadth and depth values were compared by one-way ANOVA with Sidak's multiple comparisons tests. TCRdb obtained this table from immuneACCESS and retained in-frame rearrangements with V and J assigned. These tables miss some clones; where compared with another copy, unresolved V genes account for less than half of the shortfall, and the remainder is unexplained. V and J calls and clone size come straight from that table; D and trimming were deduced from the DNA. Across this sample there are roughly 110,000 clones, with 80% to 85% seen only once. About 9.7% of the sample is taken by the ten largest.

V is trimmed back by 5 bases and J by 4 bases, and the junction contains 2 bases that no gene match accounts for. CDR1 KGHDR and CDR2 SFDVKD were looked up in the germline V gene. Spanning cysteine to phenylalanine, the CDR3 consists of 13 amino acids. Solely the CDR3 DNA is kept, with 39 bases framed from the first base. Read against the paper, the sample's time point label means: baseline before first vaccination. Vaccinee samples came from UK trials COV001 and COV002, including a single-blind randomized controlled phase 2/3 trial of AZD1222 (ChAdOx1 nCoV-19) in healthy adults. For TCRbeta chain sequencing, PBMC samples from trial participants were taken at day 0 and at day 28 after the second dose. Regarding this clone: The antigen this receptor binds is unknown. Base-call qualities are not available, and no considerably larger clone is one nucleotide away.

This receptor was identified in an adult in good health. The chain is encoded by TRBV24-1 joined to TRBJ2-5, and 8 junctional nucleotides match TRBD2. The material was peripheral blood, obtained on day 0 of AZD1222 vaccination. The sequenced DNA is TGTGCCACCAGTGTCGCGGGAGGAGAGACCCAGTACTTC. It codes for CATSVAGGETQYF.